The source of this T cell receptor (beta chain) is a study of a mutant IDH1 vaccine in newly diagnosed glioma. Whole-study context: Vaccination started 4-6 weeks after radiotherapy alone, or with temozolomide cycles. Mean patient age was roughly 43 years; about 62% were male and around 40% female.

Libraries were prepared by immunoSEQ multiplex PCR; TCRdb keeps only in-frame clonotypes and omits some of them. The table has under 65,000 clones, 80% seen once. Study-wide results and limits: Detectable vaccine-induced immune responses arose in around 92% of patients.

In the case of this clone: Its antigen is as yet unknown.

From germline, CDR1 is SGHAT and CDR2 FQNNGV. The CDR3 covers 16 residues. The trim removed 5 bases at V and 2 bases at J, leaving 5 bases unmatched. Stated time point: week 11, during vaccination. Every single dose of the vaccine, 300 ug of mutant IDH1 20-mer peptide, came with topical imiquimod. Diagnosis in the donors showed new WHO grade 3 or 4 astrocytomas that were IDH1-mutant and ATRX-lost. The chain has TRBV11-2 and TRBJ2-7; 14 bases fit TRBD2. The receptor was derived from a man aged 50 to 60 with glioma. Source: PBMCs, taken from a glioma patient whose treatment included an IDH1 peptide vaccine. CDR3 residues: CASSPGLAGGTYEQYF. Here the CDR3 DNA reads TGTGCCAGCAGCCCCGGACTAGCGGGAGGAACCTACGAGCAGTACTTC.